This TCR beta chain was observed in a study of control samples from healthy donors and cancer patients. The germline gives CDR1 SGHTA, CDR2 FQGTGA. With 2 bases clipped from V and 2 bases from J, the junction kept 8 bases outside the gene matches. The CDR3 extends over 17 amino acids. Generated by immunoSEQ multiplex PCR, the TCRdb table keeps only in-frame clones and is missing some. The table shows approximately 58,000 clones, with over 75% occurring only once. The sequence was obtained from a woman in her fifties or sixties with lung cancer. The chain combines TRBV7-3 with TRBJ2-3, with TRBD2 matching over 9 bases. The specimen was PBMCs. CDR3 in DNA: TGTGCCAGCAGCTTACCCCGCGGGAGGGGCGCCACAGATACGCAGTATTTT. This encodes CASSLPRGRGATDTQYF. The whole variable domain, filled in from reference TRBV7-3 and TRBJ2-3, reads GAGVSQTPSNKVTEKGKYVELRCDPISGHTALYWYRQSLGQGPEFLIYFQGTGAADDSGLPNDRFFAVRPEGSVSTLKIQRTERGDSAVYLCASSLPRGRGATDTQYFGPGTRLTVL.